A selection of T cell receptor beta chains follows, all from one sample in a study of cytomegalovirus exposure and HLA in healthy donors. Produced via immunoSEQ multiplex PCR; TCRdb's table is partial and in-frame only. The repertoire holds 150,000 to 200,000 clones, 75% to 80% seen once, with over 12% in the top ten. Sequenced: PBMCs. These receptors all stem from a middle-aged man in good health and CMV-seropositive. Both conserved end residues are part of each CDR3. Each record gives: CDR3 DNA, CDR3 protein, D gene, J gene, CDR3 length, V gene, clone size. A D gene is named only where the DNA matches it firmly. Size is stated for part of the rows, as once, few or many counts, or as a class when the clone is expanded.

TGTGCCAGCAGTGCGCGGGACAGCCCAGTTACTAACTATGGCTACACCTTC,CASSARDSPVTNYGYTF,TRBD1,TRBJ1-2,17,TRBV6-1,-
TGTGCCATCAGCCGTCATGGGAGCGGGGCTCAAGAGACCCAGTACTTC,CAISRHGSGAQETQYF,TRBD2,TRBJ2-5,16,TRBV10-3,-
TGTGCCTGGAGTGTACAAGGGAGCGAGCAGTACTTC,CAWSVQGSEQYF,-,TRBJ2-7,12,TRBV30,-
TGCGCCAGCAGCCGGACGGGACAGGGGGCCACCTACGAGCAGTACTTC,CASSRTGQGATYEQYF,TRBD1,TRBJ2-7,16,TRBV4-3,-
TGTGCCAGCAGCTTAGTAATTGGGACAGGGTTCGAGCAGTACTTC,CASSLVIGTGFEQYF,TRBD1,TRBJ2-7,15,TRBV7-2,once
TGTGCCAGCAGCGTAGATTCTCGGGGGTCTGGAAACACCATATATTTT,CASSVDSRGSGNTIYF,-,TRBJ1-3,16,TRBV9,-
TGCGCCAGCAGCCAAGTAGGGGGCCGGGATGGCTACACCTTC,CASSQVGGRDGYTF,TRBD1,TRBJ1-2,14,TRBV4-1,-
TGTGCCAGCTCACCGACCGGGACAGCATATAATTCACCCCTCCACTTT,CASSPTGTAYNSPLHF,TRBD1,TRBJ1-6,16,TRBV18,-
TGCGCCAGCAGCTTGACCAACAGTAACTATGGCTACACCTTC,CASSLTNSNYGYTF,-,TRBJ1-2,14,TRBV5-1,-
TGTGCCAGCAGTGTTGGGCCTACGGTTTCACACTTC,CASSVGPTVSHF,-,TRBJ2-7,12,TRBV25-1,-
TGCGCCAGCAGCTTGGAGGCCCGACAGGGTCGTGGCTACACCTTC,CASSLEARQGRGYTF,TRBD1,TRBJ1-2,15,TRBV5-1,-
TGTGCCAGCAGTAGCCCGGGACAGTCGAACACCGGGGAGCTGTTTTTT,CASSSPGQSNTGELFF,TRBD1,TRBJ2-2,16,TRBV28,-
TGTGCCAGCAGAGACAGAGTCGAGCAGTTCTTC,CASRDRVEQFF,-,TRBJ2-1,11,TRBV25-1,-
TGTGCCAGCAGCTCCGGACAGGGCGCTGAGCAGTTCTTC,CASSSGQGAEQFF,TRBD1,TRBJ2-1,13,TRBV11-2,-
TGTGCCAGCTCACCACCAGGGGGGGCGAGGACTGAAGCTTTCTTT,CASSPPGGARTEAFF,-,TRBJ1-1,15,TRBV18,-
TGTGCCAGCAGTTGGAGGATGGCGAGTAGCAATCAGCCCCAGCATTTT,CASSWRMASSNQPQHF,-,TRBJ1-5,16,TRBV28,-
TGTGCCAGCAGCTTGCGGAGACAGGGATCCACCGGGGAGCTGTTTTTT,CASSLRRQGSTGELFF,TRBD1,TRBJ2-2,16,TRBV7-2,once
TGTGCCAGCAGCTTAGGACAAGGCTATGGCTACACCTTC,CASSLGQGYGYTF,-,TRBJ1-2,13,TRBV7-9,-
TGTGCCAGCAGTCGCACAGGGGGAAGCAATCAGCCCCAGCATTTT,CASSRTGGSNQPQHF,TRBD1,TRBJ1-5,15,TRBV6-5,-
TGTGCCAGCAGCTCCTTGGGACAGGGGACCTTAAACTATGGCTACACCTTC,CASSSLGQGTLNYGYTF,TRBD1,TRBJ1-2,17,TRBV11-2,once
TGTGCCAGCAGTGAACCAGGGCGGGGGATCTCTCACGCGACCCAGTACTTC,CASSEPGRGISHATQYF,TRBD2,TRBJ2-5,17,TRBV6-1,-
TGTGCCAGCAGCCGTGACAGGAATAAAGAGACCCAGTACTTC,CASSRDRNKETQYF,-,TRBJ2-5,14,TRBV5-4,-
TGTGCCATCGGGACAGGGGGCGACTCCTACAATGAGCAGTTCTTC,CAIGTGGDSYNEQFF,TRBD1,TRBJ2-1,15,TRBV10-3,-
TGTGCCAGCAGAGAGAGGTCCGGGGAGCTGTTTTTT,CASRERSGELFF,-,TRBJ2-2,12,TRBV28,-
TGTGCCAGCAGCTTACCGGACAGAGAAGAGACCCAGTACTTC,CASSLPDREETQYF,-,TRBJ2-5,14,TRBV13,-
TGCGCCAGCAGTCAATCTCAGGAGACAGGGCATAGCAATCAGCCCCAGCATTTT,CASSQSQETGHSNQPQHF,TRBD1,TRBJ1-5,18,TRBV23-1,-
TGTGCCAGCATCAGGTCTAGACAGGAGCAGTTCTTC,CASIRSRQEQFF,-,TRBJ2-1,12,TRBV27,few
TGTGCCAGCAGCGAAACGGGGGGACGCACAGATACGCAGTATTTT,CASSETGGRTDTQYF,TRBD2,TRBJ2-3,15,TRBV28,-
TGCGCCAGCAGTGAGTCTGGCAGCAATCAGCCCCAGCATTTT,CASSESGSNQPQHF,-,TRBJ1-5,14,TRBV10-2,-
TGTGCCAGCAGTTACTCCGGGACGGGGGGCCAGCCCCAGCATTTT,CASSYSGTGGQPQHF,-,TRBJ1-5,15,TRBV6-5,few
TGTGCCAGCAGCTTGGAGGTGGCGGGGACTTATGGCTACACCTTC,CASSLEVAGTYGYTF,-,TRBJ1-2,15,TRBV5-4,-
TGTGCCAGCAGCGCTATCGTTAGCTCTGGGGCCAACGTCCTGACTTTC,CASSAIVSSGANVLTF,-,TRBJ2-6,16,TRBV5-5,-
TGTGCCAGCAGTGCGTCCTTCACCTACGAGCAGTACTTC,CASSASFTYEQYF,-,TRBJ2-7,13,TRBV6-1,-
TGTGCCAGTGCGAGCAAACACCGGGACACCATCACAGATACGCAGTATTTT,CASASKHRDTITDTQYF,-,TRBJ2-3,17,TRBV19,-
TGTGCCAGCAGCTCTCGGACAGGGCCGGATCGCCAGCCCCAGCATTTT,CASSSRTGPDRQPQHF,TRBD1,TRBJ1-5,16,TRBV11-3,-
TGTGCCAGCAGCCACGGGACTAGCGGGGACCAAGAGACCCAGTACTTC,CASSHGTSGDQETQYF,TRBD2,TRBJ2-5,16,TRBV4-2,few
TGCAGCGTTCCGACAGCTCGGGGCTACACCTTC,CSVPTARGYTF,-,TRBJ1-2,11,TRBV29-1,-
TGTGCCAGCAGCCTTTTAGCGGGGGGCTACAATGAGCAGTTCTTC,CASSLLAGGYNEQFF,TRBD2,TRBJ2-1,15,TRBV11-2,once
TGTGCTACCTCCAGGGGGCCGCCTCAAGAGACCCAGTACTTC,CATSRGPPQETQYF,TRBD1,TRBJ2-5,14,TRBV6-5,-
TGTGCCAGCAGTTTCTTAGCGGGGGCTAGCACAGATACGCAGTATTTT,CASSFLAGASTDTQYF,TRBD2,TRBJ2-3,16,TRBV27,-
TGTGCCAGCAGCGGCGGACCGGGACAGCAATTAATGAACACTGAAGCTTTCTTT,CASSGGPGQQLMNTEAFF,TRBD1,TRBJ1-1,18,TRBV5-6,few
TGTGCCAGCACTGACCACCACGGGACAGGGGGAAACACCATATATTTT,CASTDHHGTGGNTIYF,TRBD1,TRBJ1-3,16,TRBV2,-
TGTGCCAGCTCACCCACCCTCCAGGGGCACGGGGAGCTGTTTTTT,CASSPTLQGHGELFF,-,TRBJ2-2,15,TRBV18,-
TGTGCCAGCAGTGCCAGGGACAGAGGTAATTCACCCCTCCACTTT,CASSARDRGNSPLHF,TRBD1,TRBJ1-6,15,TRBV6-1,-
TGTGCCAGCAGTACATGGCTAGCGGGTGGGGATACGCAGTATTTT,CASSTWLAGGDTQYF,TRBD2,TRBJ2-3,15,TRBV7-9,-
TGTGCCAGCAGTACAAGCGGGGGGGCCGTGAAGACCCAGTACTTC,CASSTSGGAVKTQYF,TRBD2,TRBJ2-5,15,TRBV7-9,-
TGTGCCAGCAGCTTCCTCTCCCCCGGACTAAGGGGAAACACCATATATTTT,CASSFLSPGLRGNTIYF,-,TRBJ1-3,17,TRBV7-9,-
TGTGCCAGTAGTCAACAGGGTAACTATGGCTACACCTTC,CASSQQGNYGYTF,-,TRBJ1-2,13,TRBV19,-
TGTGCCAGCAGAGAATGGACTAGCGGGGCCCCTTACTTC,CASREWTSGAPYF,TRBD2,TRBJ2-5,13,TRBV28,-
TGCGCCAGCAGAGAAGAGGGCGAGCAGTACTTC,CASREEGEQYF,-,TRBJ2-7,11,TRBV10-2,-
TGTGCCAGCAGTTGGGCGGGGGGGACGAACACTGAAGCTTTCTTT,CASSWAGGTNTEAFF,-,TRBJ1-1,15,TRBV6-5,-